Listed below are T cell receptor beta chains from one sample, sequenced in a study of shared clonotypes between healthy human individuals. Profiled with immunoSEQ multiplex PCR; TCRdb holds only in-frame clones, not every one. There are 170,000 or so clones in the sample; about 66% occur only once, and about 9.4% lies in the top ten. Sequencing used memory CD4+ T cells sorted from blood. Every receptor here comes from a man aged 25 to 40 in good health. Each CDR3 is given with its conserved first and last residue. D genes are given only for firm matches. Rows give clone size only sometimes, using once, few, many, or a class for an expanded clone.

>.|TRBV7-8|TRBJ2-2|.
TGTGCCAGCAGCCCCCGGAGTCTGGACACCGGGGAGCTGTTTTTT
CASSPRSLDTGELFF
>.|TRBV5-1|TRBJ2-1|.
TGCGCCAGCAGCCTCGGGACTGCCTGGGGTGAGCAGTTCTTC
CASSLGTAWGEQFF
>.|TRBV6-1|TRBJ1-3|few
TGTGCCGGCCGAGAGGCTGGAAACACCATATATTTT
CAGREAGNTIYF
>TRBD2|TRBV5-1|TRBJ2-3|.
TGCGCCAGCACGACTAGCGGATACACAGATACGCAGTATTTT
CASTTSGYTDTQYF
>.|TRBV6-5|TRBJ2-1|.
TGTGCCAGCAGGCCCTCGGACCTGATCTACAATGAGCAGTTCTTC
CASRPSDLIYNEQFF
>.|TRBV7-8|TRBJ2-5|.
TGTGCCAGCAGCCCCCGGAGATCCCAAGAGACCCAGTACTTC
CASSPRRSQETQYF
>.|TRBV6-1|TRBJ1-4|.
TGTGCCAGCAGTGACACAGGGTTTTCTGAAAAACTGTTTTTT
CASSDTGFSEKLFF
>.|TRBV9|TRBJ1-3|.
TGTGCCAGCAGCGTAGGAGGGACTGGAAACACCATATATTTT
CASSVGGTGNTIYF
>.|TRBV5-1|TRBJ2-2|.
TGCGCCAGCAGCTTGACAGGATCAAACGCCGGGGAGCTGTTTTTT
CASSLTGSNAGELFF
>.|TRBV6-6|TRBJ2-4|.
TGTGCCAGCAGAGCTCAGGGTAGCATTCAGTACTTC
CASRAQGSIQYF
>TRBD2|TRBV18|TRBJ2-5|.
TGTGCCAGCTCACCACTCTTCGGCGGGGGGGAGACCCAGTACTTC
CASSPLFGGGETQYF
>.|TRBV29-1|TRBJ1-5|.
TGCAGCGTCACCGATACAGGCAATCAGCCCCAGCATTTT
CSVTDTGNQPQHF
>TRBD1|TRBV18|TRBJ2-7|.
TGTGCCAGCTCACCAGCCGGGACAGGAGGCTACGAGCAGTACTTC
CASSPAGTGGYEQYF
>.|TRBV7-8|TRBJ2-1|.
TGTGCCAGCAGCTCTAGCCGGGGCGGAGTCTACAATGAGCAGTTCTTC
CASSSSRGGVYNEQFF
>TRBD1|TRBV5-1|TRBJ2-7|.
TGCGCCAGCAGCGTCCGGGACAGGGCTCTCGAGCAGTACTTC
CASSVRDRALEQYF
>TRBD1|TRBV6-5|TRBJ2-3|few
TGTGCCAGACCCCTGACGGGACAGTGCACAGATACGCAGTATTTT
CARPLTGQCTDTQYF
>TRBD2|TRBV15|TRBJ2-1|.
TGTGCCACCAGCAGAGGAAGAGGGACTAGCGGGAAGGAGAATCCCGAGGGAGGCTACAATGAGCAGTTCTTC
CATSRGRGTSGKENPEGGYNEQFF
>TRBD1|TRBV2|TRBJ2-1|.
TGTGCCAGCAGTCCGACAGGGGTTTCCGATGAGCAGTTCTTC
CASSPTGVSDEQFF
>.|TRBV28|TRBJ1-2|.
TGTGCCAGCAGTCCGCCGCGACAGGACTATGGCTACACCTTC
CASSPPRQDYGYTF
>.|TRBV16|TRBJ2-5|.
TGTGCCAGCAGCACCCCACGGAGGGTCCAAGAGACCCAGTACTTC
CASSTPRRVQETQYF
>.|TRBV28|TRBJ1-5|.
TGTGCCAGCAGAGCATCAGGAGACCAGCCCCAGCATTTT
CASRASGDQPQHF
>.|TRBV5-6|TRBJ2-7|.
TGTGCCAGCAGCTTGGTACACTACGAGCAGTACTTC
CASSLVHYEQYF
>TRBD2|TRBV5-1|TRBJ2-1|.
TGCGCCAGCAGCATCTCCGGGACTAGCGGGATTGAGCAGTTCTTC
CASSISGTSGIEQFF
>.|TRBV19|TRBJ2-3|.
TGTGCCAGTACTTTCCGGTACTTCACAGATACGCAGTATTTT
CASTFRYFTDTQYF
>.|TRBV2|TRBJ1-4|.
TGTGCCAGCAGCAAGCTCGCAACTAATGAAAAACTGTTTTTT
CASSKLATNEKLFF
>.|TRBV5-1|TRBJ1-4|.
TGCGCCAGCAGCTTGGCGGGGGAAAAACTGTTTTTT
CASSLAGEKLFF
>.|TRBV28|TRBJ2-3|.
TGTGCCAGCAGCGACTTCACAGATACGCAGTATTTT
CASSDFTDTQYF
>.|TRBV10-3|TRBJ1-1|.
TGTGCCACTACCAGGGGACTGAACACTGAAGCTTTCTTT
CATTRGLNTEAFF
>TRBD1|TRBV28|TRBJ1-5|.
TGTGCCAGCGAGACCCAGGGGGCGCATCAGCCCCAGCATTTT
CASETQGAHQPQHF
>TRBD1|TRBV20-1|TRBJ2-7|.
TGCAGTGCAAACAGGGGCGAGCAGTACTTC
CSANRGEQYF
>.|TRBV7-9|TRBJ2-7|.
TGTGCCAGCAGCTTATTACCCACAGGACTCGGCGAGCAGTACTTC
CASSLLPTGLGEQYF
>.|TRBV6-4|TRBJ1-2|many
TGTGCCAGCAGTGACTCCAGGGTAAAAGGCTACACCTTC
CASSDSRVKGYTF
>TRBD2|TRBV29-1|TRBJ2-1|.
TGCAGCGTTGTGGGACTAGCGGAAAACTACAATGAGCAGTTCTTC
CSVVGLAENYNEQFF
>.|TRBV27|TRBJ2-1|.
TGTGCCAGCAGAGACACCGGGTCCAATGAGCAGTTCTTC
CASRDTGSNEQFF
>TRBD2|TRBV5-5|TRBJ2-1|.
TGTGCCAGCAGCTTGTCCCTCCTAACGGGAGGGGCCAATGAGCAGTTCTTC
CASSLSLLTGGANEQFF
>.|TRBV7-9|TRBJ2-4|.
TGTGCCAGCAGCCAAGAGGGACTAGCCAAAAACATTCAGTACTTC
CASSQEGLAKNIQYF
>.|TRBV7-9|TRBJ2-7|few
TGTGCCAGCAGCTTGAGCGGCAGTAGGAACGAGCAGTACTTC
CASSLSGSRNEQYF
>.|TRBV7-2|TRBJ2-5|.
TGTGCCAGCAGCCCCGGGGGAGTCTCGGGGTACTTC
CASSPGGVSGYF